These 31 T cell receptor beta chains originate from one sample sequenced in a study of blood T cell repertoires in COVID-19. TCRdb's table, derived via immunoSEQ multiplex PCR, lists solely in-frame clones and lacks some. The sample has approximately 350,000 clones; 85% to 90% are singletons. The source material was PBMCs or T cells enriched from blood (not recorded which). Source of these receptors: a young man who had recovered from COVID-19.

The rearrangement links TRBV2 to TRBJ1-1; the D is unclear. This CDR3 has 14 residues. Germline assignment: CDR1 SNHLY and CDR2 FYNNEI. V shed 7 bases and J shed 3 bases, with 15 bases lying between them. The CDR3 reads CASTKTRGDTEAFF. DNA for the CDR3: TGTGCCAGCACCAAGACACGGGGTGACACTGAAGCTTTCTTT.

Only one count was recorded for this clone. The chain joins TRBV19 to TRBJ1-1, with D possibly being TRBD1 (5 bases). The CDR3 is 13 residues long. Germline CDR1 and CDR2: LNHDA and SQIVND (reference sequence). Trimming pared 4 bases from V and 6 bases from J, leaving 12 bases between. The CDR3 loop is CASSKDKGSEAFF. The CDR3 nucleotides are TGTGCCAGTAGTAAGGATAAGGGGTCTGAAGCTTTCTTT.

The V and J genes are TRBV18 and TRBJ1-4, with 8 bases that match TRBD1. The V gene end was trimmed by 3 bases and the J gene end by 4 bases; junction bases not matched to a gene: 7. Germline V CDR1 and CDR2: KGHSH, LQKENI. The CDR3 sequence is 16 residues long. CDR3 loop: CASSPRADRGNEKLFF. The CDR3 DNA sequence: TGTGCCAGCTCACCGAGGGCCGACAGGGGTAATGAAAAACTGTTTTTT.

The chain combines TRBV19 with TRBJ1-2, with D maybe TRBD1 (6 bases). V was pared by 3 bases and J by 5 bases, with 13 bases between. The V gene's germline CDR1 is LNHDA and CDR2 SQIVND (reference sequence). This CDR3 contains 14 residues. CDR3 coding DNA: TGTGCCAGTAGTATTGGCGGGGGCGGTTATGGCTACACCTTC. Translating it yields CASSIGGGGYGYTF.

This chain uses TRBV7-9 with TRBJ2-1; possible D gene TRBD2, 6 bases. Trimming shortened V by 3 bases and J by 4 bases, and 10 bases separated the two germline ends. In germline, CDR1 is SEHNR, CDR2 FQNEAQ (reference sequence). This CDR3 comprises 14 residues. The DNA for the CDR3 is TGTGCCAGCAGCTTTCTAGCGAAGTACAATGAGCAGTTCTTC. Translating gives CASSFLAKYNEQFF.

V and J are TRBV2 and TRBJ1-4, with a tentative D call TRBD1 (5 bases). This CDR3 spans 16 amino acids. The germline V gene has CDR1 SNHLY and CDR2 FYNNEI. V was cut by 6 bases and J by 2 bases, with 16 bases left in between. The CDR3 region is CASSLTSRQTNEKLFF. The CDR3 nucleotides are TGTGCCAGCAGCCTCACTTCCCGACAGACTAATGAAAAACTGTTTTTT.

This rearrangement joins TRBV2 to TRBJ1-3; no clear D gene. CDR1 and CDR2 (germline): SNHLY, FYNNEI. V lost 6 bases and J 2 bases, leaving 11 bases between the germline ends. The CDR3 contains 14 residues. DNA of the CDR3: TGTGCCAGCAGCTCAAACCGGGCTGGAAACACCATATATTTT. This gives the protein CASSSNRAGNTIYF.

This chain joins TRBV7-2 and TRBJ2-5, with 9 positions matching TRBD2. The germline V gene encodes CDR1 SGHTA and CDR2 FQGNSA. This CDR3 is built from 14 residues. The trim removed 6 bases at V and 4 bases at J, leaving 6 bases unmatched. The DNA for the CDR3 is TGTGCCAGCAGTTCGGGACTAGCCCGAGAGACCCAGTACTTC. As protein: CASSSGLARETQYF.

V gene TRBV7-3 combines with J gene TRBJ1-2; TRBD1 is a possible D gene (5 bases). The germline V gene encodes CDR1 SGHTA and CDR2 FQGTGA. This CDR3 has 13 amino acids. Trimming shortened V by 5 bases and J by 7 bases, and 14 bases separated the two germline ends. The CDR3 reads CASSPQGASGYTF. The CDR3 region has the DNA TGTGCCAGCAGCCCCCAGGGTGCCAGTGGCTACACCTTC.

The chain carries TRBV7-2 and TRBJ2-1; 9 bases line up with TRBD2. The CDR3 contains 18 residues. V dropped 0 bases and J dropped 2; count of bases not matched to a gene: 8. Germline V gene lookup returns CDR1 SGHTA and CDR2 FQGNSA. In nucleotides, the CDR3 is TGTGCCAGCAGCTTAGCGCTACGTCTAGCGGGGCCCTACAATGAGCAGTTCTTC. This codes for CASSLALRLAGPYNEQFF.

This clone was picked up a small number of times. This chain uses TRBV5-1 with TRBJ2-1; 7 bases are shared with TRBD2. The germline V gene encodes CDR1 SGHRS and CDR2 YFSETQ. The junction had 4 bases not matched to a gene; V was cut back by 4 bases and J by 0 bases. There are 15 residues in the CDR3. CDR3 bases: TGCGCCAGCAGCCAGAGCGGGGACTCCTACAATGAGCAGTTCTTC. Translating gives CASSQSGDSYNEQFF.

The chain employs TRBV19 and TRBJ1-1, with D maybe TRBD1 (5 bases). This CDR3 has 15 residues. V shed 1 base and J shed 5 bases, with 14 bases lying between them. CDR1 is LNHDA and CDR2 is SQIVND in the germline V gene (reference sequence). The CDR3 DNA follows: TGTGCCAGTAGTATAGCGGCAGGGCGGGGAACTGAAGCTTTCTTT. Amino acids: CASSIAAGRGTEAFF. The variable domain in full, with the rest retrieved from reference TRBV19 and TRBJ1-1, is DGGITQSPKYLFRKEGQNVTLSCEQNLNHDAMYWYRQDPGQGLRLIYYSQIVNDFQKGDIAEGYSVSREKKESFPLTVTSAQKNPTAFYLCASSIAAGRGTEAFFGQGTRLTVV.

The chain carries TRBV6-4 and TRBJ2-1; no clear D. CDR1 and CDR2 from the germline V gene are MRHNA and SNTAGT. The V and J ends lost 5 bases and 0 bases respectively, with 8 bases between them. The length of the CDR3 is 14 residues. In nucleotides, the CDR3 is TGTGCCAGCAGTCCCGAGAACTCCTACAATGAGCAGTTCTTC. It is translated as CASSPENSYNEQFF.

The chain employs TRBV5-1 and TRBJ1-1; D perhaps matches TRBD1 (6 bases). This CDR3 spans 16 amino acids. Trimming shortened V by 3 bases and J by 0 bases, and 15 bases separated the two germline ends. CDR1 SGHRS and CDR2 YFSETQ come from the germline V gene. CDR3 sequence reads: CASSSRGMGVNTEAFF. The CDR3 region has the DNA TGCGCCAGCAGCTCGAGGGGGATGGGGGTGAACACTGAAGCTTTCTTT.

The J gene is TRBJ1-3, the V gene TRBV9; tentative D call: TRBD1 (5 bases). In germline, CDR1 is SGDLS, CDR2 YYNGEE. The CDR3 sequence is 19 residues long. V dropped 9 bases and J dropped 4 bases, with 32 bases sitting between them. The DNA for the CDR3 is TGTGCCATCATAGCAATACGAGGGCAACGGGGGGATTCCGGAAACACCATATATTTT. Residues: CAIIAIRGQRGDSGNTIYF.

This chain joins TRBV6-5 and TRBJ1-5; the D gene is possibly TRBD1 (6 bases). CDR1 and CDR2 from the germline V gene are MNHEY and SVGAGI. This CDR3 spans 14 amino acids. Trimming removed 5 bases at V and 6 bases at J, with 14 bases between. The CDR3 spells CASSPTGWGQPQHF. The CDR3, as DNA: TGTGCCAGCAGTCCCACAGGGTGGGGTCAGCCCCAGCATTTT.

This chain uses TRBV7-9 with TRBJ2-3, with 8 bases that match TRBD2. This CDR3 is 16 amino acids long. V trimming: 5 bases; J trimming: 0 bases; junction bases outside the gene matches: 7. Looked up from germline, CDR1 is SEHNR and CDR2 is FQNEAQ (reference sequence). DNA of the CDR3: TGTGCCAGCAGCGCCACTAGCGGAGGGAGCACAGATACGCAGTATTTT. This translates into CASSATSGGSTDTQYF.

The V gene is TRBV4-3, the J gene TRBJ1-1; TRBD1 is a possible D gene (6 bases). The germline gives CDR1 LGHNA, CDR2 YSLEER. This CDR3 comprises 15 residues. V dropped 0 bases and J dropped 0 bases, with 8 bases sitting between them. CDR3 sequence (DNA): TGCGCCAGCAGCCAAGATGGGGGCCTGAACACTGAAGCTTTCTTT. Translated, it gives CASSQDGGLNTEAFF.

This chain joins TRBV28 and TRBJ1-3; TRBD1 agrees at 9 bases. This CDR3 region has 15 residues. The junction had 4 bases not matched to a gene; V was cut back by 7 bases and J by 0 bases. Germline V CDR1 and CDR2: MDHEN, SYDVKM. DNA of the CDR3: TGTGCCAGCAAGGACAGGGGTTTCTCTGGAAACACCATATATTTT. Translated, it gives CASKDRGFSGNTIYF.

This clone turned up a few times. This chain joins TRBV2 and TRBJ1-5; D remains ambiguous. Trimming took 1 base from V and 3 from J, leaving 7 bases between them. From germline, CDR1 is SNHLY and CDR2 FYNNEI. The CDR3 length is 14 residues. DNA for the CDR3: TGTGCCAGCAGTGAAGTACAGTTCAATCAGCCCCAGCATTTT. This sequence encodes CASSEVQFNQPQHF. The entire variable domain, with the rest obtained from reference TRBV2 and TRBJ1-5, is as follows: EPEVTQTPSHQVTQMGQEVILRCVPISNHLYFYWYRQILGQKVEFLVSFYNNEISEKSEIFDDQFSVERPDGSNFTLKIRSTKLEDSAMYFCASSEVQFNQPQHFGDGTRLSIL.

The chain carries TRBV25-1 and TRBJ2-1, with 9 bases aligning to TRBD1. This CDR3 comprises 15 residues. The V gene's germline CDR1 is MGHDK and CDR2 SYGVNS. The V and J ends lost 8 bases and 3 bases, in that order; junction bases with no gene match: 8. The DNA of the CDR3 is TGTGCCAGCTCAACCGGGACAGGGTACTACAATGAGCAGTTCTTC. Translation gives CASSTGTGYYNEQFF.

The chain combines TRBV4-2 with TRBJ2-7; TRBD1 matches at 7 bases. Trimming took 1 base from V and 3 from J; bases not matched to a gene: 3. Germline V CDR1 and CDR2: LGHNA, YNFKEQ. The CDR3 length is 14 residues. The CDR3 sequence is CASSQGQGVYEQYF. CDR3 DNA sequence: TGTGCCAGCAGCCAAGGACAGGGAGTCTACGAGCAGTACTTC.

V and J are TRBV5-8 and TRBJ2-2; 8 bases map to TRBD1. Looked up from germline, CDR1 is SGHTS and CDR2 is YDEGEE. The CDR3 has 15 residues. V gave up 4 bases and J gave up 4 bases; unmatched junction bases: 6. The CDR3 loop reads CASSTWTGFTGELFF. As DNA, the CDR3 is TGTGCCAGCAGCACATGGACAGGGTTCACCGGGGAGCTGTTTTTT.

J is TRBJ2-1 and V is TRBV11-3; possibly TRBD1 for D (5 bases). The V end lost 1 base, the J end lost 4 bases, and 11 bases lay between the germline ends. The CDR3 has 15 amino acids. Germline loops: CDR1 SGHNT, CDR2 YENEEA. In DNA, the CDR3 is TGTGCCAGCAGCTTAGGACAGACAATATACAATGAGCAGTTCTTC. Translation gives CASSLGQTIYNEQFF.

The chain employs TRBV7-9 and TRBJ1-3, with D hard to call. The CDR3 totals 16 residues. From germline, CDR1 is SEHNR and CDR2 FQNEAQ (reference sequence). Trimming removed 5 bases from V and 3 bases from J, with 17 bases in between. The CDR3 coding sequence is TGTGCCAGCAGCCTTACGGAGAGAATTATTGGAAACACCATATATTTT. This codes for CASSLTERIIGNTIYF.

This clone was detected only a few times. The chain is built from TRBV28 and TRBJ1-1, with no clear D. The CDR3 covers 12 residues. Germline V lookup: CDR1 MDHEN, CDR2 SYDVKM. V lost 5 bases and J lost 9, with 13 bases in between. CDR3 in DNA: TGTGCCAGCAGTCCCTCCCTGGGCCAAGCTTTCTTT. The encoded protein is CASSPSLGQAFF.

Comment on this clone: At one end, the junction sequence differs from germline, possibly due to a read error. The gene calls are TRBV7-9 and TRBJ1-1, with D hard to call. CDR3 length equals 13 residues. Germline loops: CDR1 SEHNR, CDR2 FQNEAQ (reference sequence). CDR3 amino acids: CASSSQAGLAVGF. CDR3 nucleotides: TGTGCCAGCAGCTCCCAAGCGGGTCTCGCGGTAGGATTT.

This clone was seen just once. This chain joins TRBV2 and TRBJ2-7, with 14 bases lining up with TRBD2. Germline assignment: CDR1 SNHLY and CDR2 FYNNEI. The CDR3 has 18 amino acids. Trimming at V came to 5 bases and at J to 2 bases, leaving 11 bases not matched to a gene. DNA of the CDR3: TGTGCCAGCAGTCAACCGGGACTAGCGGGGGCGAACACCTACGAGCAGTACTTC. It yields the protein CASSQPGLAGANTYEQYF.

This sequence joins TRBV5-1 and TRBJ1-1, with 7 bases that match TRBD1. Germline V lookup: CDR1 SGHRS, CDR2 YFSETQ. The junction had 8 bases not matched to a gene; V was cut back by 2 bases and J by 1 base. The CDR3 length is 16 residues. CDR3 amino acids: CASSLGTATRNTEAFF. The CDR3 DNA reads TGCGCCAGCAGCTTAGGGACAGCAACCAGGAACACTGAAGCTTTCTTT. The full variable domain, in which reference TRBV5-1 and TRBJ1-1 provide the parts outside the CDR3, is KAGVTQTPRYLIKTRGQQVTLSCSPISGHRSVSWYQQTPGQGLQFLFEYFSETQRNKGNFPGRFSGRQFSNSRSEMNVSTLELGDSALYLCASSLGTATRNTEAFFGQGTRLTVV.

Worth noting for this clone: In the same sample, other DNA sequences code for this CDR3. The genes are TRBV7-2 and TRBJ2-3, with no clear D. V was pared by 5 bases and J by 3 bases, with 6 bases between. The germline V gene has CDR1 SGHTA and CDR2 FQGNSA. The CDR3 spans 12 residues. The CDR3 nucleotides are TGTGCCAGCAGCCCTTTTACAGATACGCAGTATTTT. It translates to CASSPFTDTQYF.

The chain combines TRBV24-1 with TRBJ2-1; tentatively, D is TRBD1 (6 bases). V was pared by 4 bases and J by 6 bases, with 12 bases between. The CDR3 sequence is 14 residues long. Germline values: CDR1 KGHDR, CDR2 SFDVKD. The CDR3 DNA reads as TGTGCCACCAGTGACACACAGGGAACCAATGAGCAGTTCTTC. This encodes CATSDTQGTNEQFF.